Each of the 32 T cell receptor beta chains below was sequenced from the same sample in a study of T cell changes during pregnancy in multiple sclerosis. The method was immunoSEQ multiplex PCR; TCRdb's version includes in-frame clones alone and lacks a portion of them. The sample includes tens of thousands of clones, 94% of them seen just once. Sequences were derived from peripheral blood, sampled in the third trimester of pregnancy. These TCRs come from a female donor with multiple sclerosis, enrolled in a pregnancy study.

This clone came up once. The rearrangement uses TRBV25-1 and TRBJ1-3, with 11 nucleotides matching TRBD1. The length of the CDR3 is 16 residues. The J segment lost 8 bases and the V segment lost 5 bases, leaving 11 bases of the junction unmatched. CDR1 and CDR2 from the germline V gene are MGHDK and SYGVNS. The CDR3 nucleotides read TGTGCCAGCAGTCTCTGGACAGGGGGCATGAGGGACACCATATATTTT. Its protein product is CASSLWTGGMRDTIYF.

Only a few counts were recorded for this clone. This chain links TRBV2 with TRBJ2-7; 7 bases match TRBD1. The J segment lost 2 bases and the V segment lost 7 bases, leaving 2 bases of the junction unmatched. The CDR3 length is 12 residues. The germline V gene encodes CDR1 SNHLY and CDR2 FYNNEI. The CDR3 loop reads CASTQGAYEQYF. CDR3 sequence (DNA): TGTGCCAGCACGCAGGGGGCCTACGAGCAGTACTTC.

The chain recombines TRBV5-1 with TRBJ2-7; D is undetermined. The germline V gene encodes CDR1 SGHRS and CDR2 YFSETQ. Trimming removed 0 bases from V and 1 base from J, with 5 bases in between. CDR3 size: 13 residues. The CDR3 sequence: CASSLAQSYEQYF. As DNA, the CDR3 is TGCGCCAGCAGCTTGGCCCAGTCCTACGAGCAGTACTTC.

This clone was seen a few times. The chain's CDR3 is CAITPGSDSAFF. CDR3 nucleotides: TGTGCCATCACCCCGGGGTCCGATTCGGCTTTCTTT. The chain recombines TRBV27 with TRBJ1-1; D is unresolved. There are 12 residues in the CDR3. Germline V gene data show CDR1 as MNHEY and CDR2 as SMNVEV (reference sequence). V shed 10 bases and J shed 11 bases, with 20 bases lying between them.

The chain employs TRBV6-5 and TRBJ2-2, with TRBD2 as a possible D gene (6 bases). Germline values: CDR1 MNHEY, CDR2 SVGAGI. This CDR3 has 15 residues. The V end was cut by 0 bases, the J end by 6 bases, with 11 bases between. The CDR3 nucleotides are TGTGCCAGCAGTTACTCGTGGAGGGAGGCCGGGGAGCTGTTTTTT. Protein sequence: CASSYSWREAGELFF.

This sequence joins TRBV27 and TRBJ1-5, with 7 bases matching TRBD1. There are 15 residues in the CDR3. V lost 4 bases to trimming and J lost 1 base; unmatched junction nucleotides: 4. The germline gives CDR1 MNHEY, CDR2 SMNVEV (reference sequence). This CDR3 is CASSSRGRSNQPQHF. CDR3 bases: TGTGCCAGCAGTTCCAGGGGGAGAAGCAATCAGCCCCAGCATTTT.

J is TRBJ2-7 and V is TRBV19; TRBD2 agrees at 9 bases. Trimming removed 1 base from V and 1 base from J; junction bases left unmatched: 11. This CDR3 spans 18 amino acids. Germline assignment: CDR1 LNHDA and CDR2 SQIVND (reference sequence). CDR3 DNA sequence: TGTGCCAGTAGTATAGGACCCAGCGGGAGGTTTGGTTCCTACGAGCAGTACTTC. Its translation: CASSIGPSGRFGSYEQYF.

The gene calls are TRBV19 and TRBJ1-1; D not certain. From germline, CDR1 is LNHDA and CDR2 SQIVND (reference sequence). The CDR3 is made up of 12 amino acids. V shed 8 bases and J shed 2 bases, with 9 bases lying between them. The CDR3 here is CASFNRNTEAFF. The DNA for the CDR3 is TGTGCCAGTTTTAACAGAAACACTGAAGCTTTCTTT.

The rearrangement uses TRBV10-1 and TRBJ2-1; unclear D gene. Trimming removed 4 bases at V and 5 bases at J, with 12 bases between. The length of the CDR3 is 14 residues. Germline V gene sequence: CDR1 WNHNN, CDR2 SYGVQD (reference sequence). CDR3 sequence: CASSVQRLNNEQFF. CDR3 DNA sequence: TGCGCCAGCAGTGTCCAGCGCTTAAACAATGAGCAGTTCTTC.

This clone was detected only once. The V gene is TRBV15, the J gene TRBJ2-7; D might be TRBD1 (6 bases). This CDR3 comprises 16 residues. Trimming left V 3 bases short and J 3 bases short, with 18 bases between. The germline V gene has CDR1 LNHNV and CDR2 YYDKDF (reference sequence). The CDR3 loop is CATSSYRALGFYEQYF. The CDR3 region has the DNA TGTGCCACCAGCAGCTACAGGGCTTTGGGGTTCTACGAGCAGTACTTC. The full variable domain, with the rest looked up from reference TRBV15 and TRBJ2-7, is DAMVIQNPRYQVTQFGKPVTLSCSQTLNHNVMYWYQQKSSQAPKLLFHYYDKDFNNEADTPDNFQSRRPNTSFCFLDIRSPGLGDTAMYLCATSSYRALGFYEQYFGPGTRLTVT.

The count of this clone is one. The chain recombines TRBV11-2 with TRBJ2-3; 14 bases are a match to TRBD2. The CDR3 extends over 18 amino acids. After removal of 6 bases from V and 4 bases from J, the junction contained 12 bases not matched to a gene. Germline V CDR1 and CDR2: SGHAT, FQNNGV. The chain's CDR3 is CASSRSSRLAGGSDTQYF. In DNA form, the CDR3 reads TGTGCCAGCAGTCGTAGCTCCCGACTAGCGGGAGGGTCAGATACGCAGTATTTT.

V gene TRBV5-1 combines with J gene TRBJ1-1; D gene uncertain. The CDR3 runs to 14 residues. Germline V gene sequence: CDR1 SGHRS, CDR2 YFSETQ. Trimming cost V 2 bases and J 1 base, with 9 bases left between them. CDR3 sequence: CASSFTEPNTEAFF. DNA for the CDR3: TGCGCCAGCAGCTTCACAGAACCGAACACTGAAGCTTTCTTT.

The chain recombines TRBV7-9 with TRBJ1-1; D not certain. Germline loops: CDR1 SEHNR, CDR2 FQNEAQ (reference sequence). Deletions cut 4 bases from V and 1 base from J, with 10 bases between. The CDR3 has 14 amino acids. The CDR3 DNA sequence: TGTGCCAGCAGCTCTCCGTCGGGGAACACTGAAGCTTTCTTT. It yields the protein CASSSPSGNTEAFF.

The chain uses TRBV9 and TRBJ1-2; possibly TRBD1 for D (5 bases). Germline V gives CDR1 SGDLS, CDR2 YYNGEE. With 3 bases removed from V and 8 bases from J, the gap between germline ends came to 14 bases. This CDR3 is 13 amino acids long. Here the CDR3 DNA reads TGTGCCAGCAGCGCGGGGGTCTCGAGGGGCTACACCTTC. This encodes CASSAGVSRGYTF.

The chain joins TRBV18 to TRBJ2-1; 7 bases map to TRBD2. Germline V gives CDR1 KGHSH, CDR2 LQKENI. Trimming at V came to 3 bases and at J to 4 bases, leaving 9 bases not matched to a gene. The CDR3 covers 16 residues. CDR3 in DNA: TGTGCCAGCTCACCGCCTCGCAGCGGGATATACAATGAGCAGTTCTTC. Amino acids: CASSPPRSGIYNEQFF.

The chain combines TRBV5-4 with TRBJ1-2, with D possibly matching TRBD1 (6 bases). Trimming left V 2 bases short and J 5 bases short, with 13 bases between. The CDR3 length is 14 residues. Germline V gene data show CDR1 as SGHNT and CDR2 as YYREEE (reference sequence). The chain's CDR3 is CASSLQGGGYGYTF. CDR3 DNA: TGTGCCAGCAGCTTACAGGGAGGGGGTTATGGCTACACCTTC.

The chain is built from TRBV18 and TRBJ1-5, with 9 bases matching TRBD1. With 6 bases clipped from V and 6 bases from J, the junction kept 9 bases outside the gene matches. The CDR3 loop spans 15 amino acids. Germline-derived CDR1 and CDR2 are KGHSH and LQKENI. CDR3 sequence (DNA): TGTGCCAGCTCCCTAGGACAGGGGCGGGGTCAGCCCCAGCATTTT. Protein sequence: CASSLGQGRGQPQHF.

This chain connects TRBV6-1 to TRBJ2-3; TRBD2 is a possible D gene (5 bases). V was clipped by 1 base and J by 6 bases, with 11 bases between them. This CDR3 region has 14 residues. Germline V gene sequence: CDR1 MNHNS, CDR2 SASEGT. This CDR3 reads CASSEGIKRDTQYF. The CDR3 region has the DNA TGTGCCAGCAGTGAAGGTATTAAGCGGGATACGCAGTATTTT.

The chain combines TRBV7-8 with TRBJ2-7, with TRBD1 identical over 9 bases. The CDR3 has 14 residues. Trimming took 5 bases from V and 7 from J; bases not matched to a gene: 9. Germline lookup yields CDR1 SGHVS and CDR2 FQNEAQ. The CDR3 DNA sequence: TGTGCCAGCAGCCGACGGGACAGGGCGAATGAGCAGTACTTC. This codes for CASSRRDRANEQYF.

J is TRBJ2-1 and V is TRBV5-1; D remains unclear. Deletions cut 0 bases from V and 8 bases from J, with 12 bases between. This CDR3 region has 14 residues. Per germline, CDR1 SGHRS and CDR2 YFSETQ. The CDR3 coding sequence is TGCGCCAGCAGCTTGGGAGGCGTACGCGATGAGCAGTTCTTC. It is translated as CASSLGGVRDEQFF.

A single count supports this clone. The V and J genes are TRBV27 and TRBJ1-1; 7 bases line up with TRBD1. Per germline, CDR1 MNHEY and CDR2 SMNVEV (reference sequence). The CDR3 contains 14 residues. Germline trimming cut 5 bases from V and 0 bases from J; bases unmatched to any gene: 3. CDR3 residues: CASSPGGMNTEAFF. Here the CDR3 DNA reads TGTGCCAGCAGTCCAGGGGGAATGAACACTGAAGCTTTCTTT.

The chain combines TRBV28 with TRBJ1-2; 8 bases agree with TRBD1. CDR3 length: 13 amino acids. CDR1 is MDHEN, CDR2 SYDVKM, per germline. V lost 10 bases to trimming and J lost 7 bases; unmatched junction nucleotides: 11. CDR3 protein: CATLGGQEGGYTF. The CDR3, as DNA: TGTGCCACCCTGGGGGGACAGGAGGGTGGCTACACCTTC.

The chain carries TRBV9 and TRBJ2-7, with D unresolved. The CDR3 consists of 14 residues. Germline CDR1 and CDR2: SGDLS and YYNGEE. V lost 0 bases, J lost 1 base, and 8 bases lay in between. The CDR3 sequence is CASSVGDISYEQYF. The CDR3 DNA reads TGTGCCAGCAGCGTAGGCGACATTTCCTACGAGCAGTACTTC.

This clone was seen only once. The rearrangement joins TRBV19 to TRBJ2-7; D perhaps matches TRBD1 (7 bases). This CDR3 has 15 amino acids. V was shortened by 1 base and J by 3 bases, with 13 bases between the two germline ends. Germline values: CDR1 LNHDA, CDR2 SQIVND (reference sequence). The chain's CDR3 is CASSIVSGGFYEQYF. Here the CDR3 DNA reads TGTGCCAGTAGTATAGTGTCAGGGGGGTTCTACGAGCAGTACTTC.

This clone is a singleton in its sample. V gene TRBV19 combines with J gene TRBJ2-1; no reliable D call. V shed 3 bases and J shed 8 bases, with 11 bases lying between them. Germline V gene sequence: CDR1 LNHDA, CDR2 SQIVND (reference sequence). The CDR3 has 13 amino acids. The CDR3 coding sequence is TGTGCCAGTAGTATGATAGCTGAGGATGAGCAGTTCTTC. Its translation: CASSMIAEDEQFF.

The chain recombines TRBV7-9 with TRBJ2-2; D unresolved. The V gene's germline CDR1 is SEHNR and CDR2 FQNEAQ (reference sequence). This CDR3 spans 16 amino acids. The V end was cut by 5 bases, the J end by 1 base, with 14 bases between. CDR3 protein: CASSLVTSRNTGELFF. As DNA, the CDR3 is TGTGCCAGCAGCCTTGTCACAAGTCGGAACACCGGGGAGCTGTTTTTT.

CDR3: CASSLSWALTGELFF. CDR3 nucleotides: TGTGCCAGCAGCTTAAGCTGGGCGCTCACCGGGGAGCTGTTTTTT. The chain has TRBV7-6 and TRBJ2-2; D is undetermined. Germline loops: CDR1 SGHVS, CDR2 FNYEAQ. Trimming shortened V by 2 bases and J by 4 bases, and 11 bases separated the two germline ends. The CDR3 length is 15 residues.

This chain uses TRBV4-3 with TRBJ2-1, with D tentatively TRBD1 (7 bases). Trimming took 0 bases from V and 9 from J, leaving 21 bases between them. This CDR3 is built from 17 residues. Per germline, CDR1 LGHNA and CDR2 YSLEER. The CDR3 nucleotides are TGCGCCAGCAGCCAAGATTGGGGGGACAGCCCCTTACTTGAGCAGTTCTTC. Its protein is CASSQDWGDSPLLEQFF.

The chain carries TRBV7-2 and TRBJ1-5, with D maybe TRBD1 (5 bases). CDR1 is SGHTA and CDR2 is FQGNSA in the germline V gene. Deletions cut 3 bases from V and 2 bases from J, with 11 bases between. The CDR3 runs to 15 residues. The DNA for the CDR3 is TGTGCCAGCAGCTTCGGCAGGGTTGGCAATCAGCCCCAGCATTTT. It yields the protein CASSFGRVGNQPQHF.

V usage is TRBV30 and J usage is TRBJ2-7, with 8 bases that match TRBD1. The CDR3 totals 14 residues. The germline V gene has CDR1 GTSNPN and CDR2 SVGIG (reference sequence). With 1 base clipped from V and 0 bases from J, the junction kept 2 bases outside the gene matches. CDR3 sequence (DNA): TGTGCCTGGAGTGGAGGGACAGGCTCCTACGAGCAGTACTTC. Translating it yields CAWSGGTGSYEQYF.

J is TRBJ1-3 and V is TRBV19; D is uncertain. The CDR3 sequence is 15 residues long. CDR1 and CDR2 from the germline V gene are LNHDA and SQIVND (reference sequence). V was pared by 2 bases and J by 4 bases, with 12 bases between. Here the CDR3 DNA reads TGTGCCAGTAGTATAAGCGGCGGGTCCGGAAACACCATATATTTT. It codes for CASSISGGSGNTIYF.

J is TRBJ1-5 and V is TRBV19; D is unclear. This CDR3 contains 15 residues. CDR1 is LNHDA and CDR2 is SQIVND in the germline V gene (reference sequence). The germline V and J ends were trimmed by 3 bases and 5 bases, with 14 bases remaining between them. The CDR3 protein is CASSMGGGFYQPQHF. The CDR3, as DNA: TGTGCCAGTAGTATGGGTGGAGGGTTCTATCAGCCCCAGCATTTT.